This TCR delta chain was retrieved from a study of γδ T cells in repeated Plasmodium falciparum infection. Study summary: Donors had four controlled P. falciparum NF54 infections over approximately 600 days. Study findings and constraints: Compared with Australian children, Malian Vdelta2-negative repertoires seemed more clonal, less diverse, less shared. Vdelta2-negative gammadelta repertoires, largely Vdelta1+, seemingly showed infection-driven waves of new clonal selection.

To note about this clone: Antigen: not known. This likely reflects a read error, since a far larger clone is one base away. Other DNA sequences within the sample encode an identical CDR3.

Flow sorting of PBMC yielded separate Vgamma9/Vdelta2+ and Vdelta2-negative gammadelta T cell populations for bulk repertoire analysis. Each sorted gammadelta sample had TRG and TRD chains sequenced. TCRdb re-identified clones in the multiplex PCR reads via CATT. The sample lists around 89,000 delta-chain clones; roughly 1.4% were seen once. In germline, CDR1 is TSWWSYY, CDR2 QGS. This CDR3 has 29 residues. The sample was gamma-delta T cells from blood. This rearrangement joins TRDV1 to TRDJ1; 9 nucleotides match TRDD3. TCRdb carries no J gene annotation; the J gene was assigned here by matching the DNA with germline. The TCR originated in a pool of human donors (malaria-infected and uninfected, not separated). The CDR3, as DNA: TGTGCCCTTGGGGAAACGGGGTCCTGTCATTCCTACGATAATGTACTTTCTGGGGATACGCCCACGTACACCGATAAACTCATCTTT. Translation gives CALGETGSCHSYDNVLSGDTPTYTDKLIF.